The 9 T cell receptor beta chains reported below all come from one sample, sequenced in a study of early T cells in non-severe SARS-CoV-2 infection. A single record per CDR3 protein comes from TCRdb applying MiXCR to the 5' RACE reads. The table lists about 70,000 distinct CDR3 sequences, about 14% of them singletons. This specimen consisted of whole blood, obtained at baseline. All receptors come from an adult who was a healthcare worker with PCR-confirmed SARS-CoV-2 infection or an uninfected control (not recorded which).

The chain links TRBV28 to TRBJ2-1; D might be TRBD1 or TRBD2, each matching 6 bases. The germline V gene has CDR1 MDHEN and CDR2 SYDVKM. Trimming removed 8 bases at V and 4 bases at J, with 21 bases between. The CDR3 spans 16 residues. CDR3 protein: CASFPGGQGIYNEQFF. DNA for the CDR3: TGTGCCAGCTTTCCTGGGGGGCAGGGTATTTACAATGAGCAGTTCTTC.

The chain uses TRBV6-6 and TRBJ2-5; perhaps D is TRBD1 or TRBD2 (5 bases each). This CDR3 comprises 12 residues. CDR1 and CDR2 from the germline V gene are MNHNY and SVGAGI (reference sequence). V was clipped by 2 bases and J by 7 bases, with 8 bases between them. CDR3 DNA: TGTGCCAGCAGTTACGGGGGAACGACCCAGTACTTC. Translated, it gives CASSYGGTTQYF.

The count of this clonotype is one. The J gene is TRBJ2-5, the V gene TRBV29-1; TRBD2 aligns across 7 bases. V lost 3 bases and J lost 4; bases outside the gene matches: 8. The CDR3 is made up of 14 amino acids. Germline CDR1 reads SQVTM; CDR2 reads ANQGSEA. The CDR3 DNA reads as TGCAGCGTTGACTTCGGACTAGAGTTAGAGACCCAGTACTTC. This codes for CSVDFGLELETQYF.

This clonotype has only a few counts. The V gene is TRBV4-2, the J gene TRBJ2-1, with TRBD1 as a possible D gene (5 bases). Germline lookup yields CDR1 LGHNA and CDR2 YNFKEQ. V was shortened by 0 bases and J by 6 bases, with 12 bases between the two germline ends. The CDR3 is 15 amino acids. This chain's CDR3 is CASSQEPIRGNEQFF. In DNA form, the CDR3 reads TGTGCCAGCAGCCAAGAGCCGATAAGGGGCAATGAGCAGTTCTTC.

The chain couples TRBV28 to TRBJ1-6; TRBD1 matches 7 bases. Per the germline V gene, CDR1 is MDHEN and CDR2 is SYDVKM. This CDR3 has 14 residues. The V segment lost 4 bases and the J segment 8 bases; nucleotides outside the gene matches: 5. The CDR3 nucleotides read TGTGCCAGCAGTTCGGGGGACAGTTATTCACCCCTCCACTTT. This gives the protein CASSSGDSYSPLHF.

The chain uses TRBV5-1 and TRBJ2-7; TRBD2 matches at 11 bases. The CDR3 has 16 amino acids. V gave up 0 bases and J gave up 6 bases; unmatched junction bases: 8. CDR1 and CDR2 from the germline V gene are SGHRS and YFSETQ. In DNA, the CDR3 is TGCGCCAGCAGCTTGGAGGGACTAGCGGTGATCGGCGAGCAGTACTTC. It encodes CASSLEGLAVIGEQYF.

A word on this clonotype: This may be a read error, as it is one base from a much larger clone. The chain couples TRBV6-4 to TRBJ2-3; the match to TRBD2 covers 7 bases. V dropped 0 bases and J dropped 5; count of bases not matched to a gene: 8. The CDR3 is 16 amino acids. CDR1 and CDR2 from the germline V gene are MRHNA and SNTAGT. In DNA, the CDR3 is TGTGCCAGCAGTGACTCTCCTAGCGGAGTGGTAGATACGCAGTATTTT. This translates into CASSDSPSGVVDTQYF.

This clonotype was recorded a few times. The rearrangement joins TRBV11-2 to TRBJ2-1; 10 bases are a match to TRBD2. After removal of 5 bases from V and 7 bases from J, the junction contained 11 bases not matched to a gene. The CDR3 loop spans 16 amino acids. Germline V gene data show CDR1 as SGHAT and CDR2 as FQNNGV. The CDR3 nucleotides read TGTGCCAGCAGCCCGGCCGAAAGCGGGAGGGTGAATGAGCAGTTCTTC. This translates into CASSPAESGRVNEQFF.

This clonotype was counted a few times. The chain couples TRBV5-1 to TRBJ1-1; 7 nucleotides match TRBD1. This CDR3 has 14 residues. CDR1 and CDR2 (germline): SGHRS, YFSETQ. Losses at the gene ends were 3 bases for V and 7 bases for J; bases not matched to a gene: 9. Here the CDR3 reads CASSSPGTAYEAFF. The CDR3 bases are TGCGCCAGCAGCTCACCGGGGACAGCCTATGAAGCTTTCTTT.